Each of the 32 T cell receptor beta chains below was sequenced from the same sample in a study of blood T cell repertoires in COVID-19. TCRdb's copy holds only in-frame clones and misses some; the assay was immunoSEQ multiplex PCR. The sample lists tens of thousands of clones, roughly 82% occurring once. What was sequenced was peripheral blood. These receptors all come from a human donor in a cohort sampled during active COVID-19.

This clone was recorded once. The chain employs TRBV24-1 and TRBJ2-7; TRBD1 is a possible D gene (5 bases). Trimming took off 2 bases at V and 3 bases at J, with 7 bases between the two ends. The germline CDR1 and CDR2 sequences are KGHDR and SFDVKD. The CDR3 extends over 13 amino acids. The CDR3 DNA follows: TGTGCCACCAGTGATTGGCAGGGCTACGAGCAGTACTTC. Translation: CATSDWQGYEQYF.

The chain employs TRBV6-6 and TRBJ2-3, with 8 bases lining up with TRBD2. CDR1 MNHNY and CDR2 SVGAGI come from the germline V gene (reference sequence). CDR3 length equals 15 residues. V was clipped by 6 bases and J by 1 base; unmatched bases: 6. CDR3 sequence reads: CASRAAGEGTDTQYF. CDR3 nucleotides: TGTGCCAGCAGGGCAGCGGGAGAAGGCACAGATACGCAGTATTTT.

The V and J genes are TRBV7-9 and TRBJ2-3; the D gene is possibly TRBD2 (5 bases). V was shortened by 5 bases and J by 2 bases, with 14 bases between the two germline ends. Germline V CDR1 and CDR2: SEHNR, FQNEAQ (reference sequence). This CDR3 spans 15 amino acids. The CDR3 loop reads CASSHARENTDTQYF. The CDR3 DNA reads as TGTGCCAGCAGCCATGCCCGGGAAAACACAGATACGCAGTATTTT.

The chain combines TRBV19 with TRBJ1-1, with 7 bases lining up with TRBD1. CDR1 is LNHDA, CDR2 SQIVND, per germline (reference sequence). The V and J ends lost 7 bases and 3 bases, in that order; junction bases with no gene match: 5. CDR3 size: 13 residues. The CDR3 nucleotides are TGTGCCAGTACCCGGGACAGAGACACTGAAGCTTTCTTT. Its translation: CASTRDRDTEAFF.

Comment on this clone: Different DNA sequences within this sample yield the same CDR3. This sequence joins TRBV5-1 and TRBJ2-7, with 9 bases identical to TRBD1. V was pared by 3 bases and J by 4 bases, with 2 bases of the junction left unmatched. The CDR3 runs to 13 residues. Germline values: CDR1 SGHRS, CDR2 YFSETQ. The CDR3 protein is CASSWGTGYEQYF. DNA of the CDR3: TGCGCCAGCAGCTGGGGGACAGGGTACGAGCAGTACTTC.

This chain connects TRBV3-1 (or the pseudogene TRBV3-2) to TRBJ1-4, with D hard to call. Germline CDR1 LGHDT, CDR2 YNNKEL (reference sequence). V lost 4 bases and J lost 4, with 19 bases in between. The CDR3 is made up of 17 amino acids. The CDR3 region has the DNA TGTGCCAGCAGCCGCAATCCCCAGCAGGCCTATAATGAAAAACTGTTTTTT. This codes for CASSRNPQQAYNEKLFF.

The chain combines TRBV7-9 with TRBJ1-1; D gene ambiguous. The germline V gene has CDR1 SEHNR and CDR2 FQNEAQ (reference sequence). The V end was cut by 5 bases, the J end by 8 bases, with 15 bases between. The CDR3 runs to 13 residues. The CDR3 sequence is CASSLPGGLEAFF. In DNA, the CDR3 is TGTGCCAGCAGCCTCCCCGGAGGGCTAGAAGCTTTCTTT. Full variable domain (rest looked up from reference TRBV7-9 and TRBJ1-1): DTGVSQNPRHKITKRGQNVTFRCDPISEHNRLYWYRQTLGQGPEFLTYFQNEAQLEKSRLLSDRFSAERPKGSFSTLEIQRTEQGDSAMYLCASSLPGGLEAFFGQGTRLTVV.

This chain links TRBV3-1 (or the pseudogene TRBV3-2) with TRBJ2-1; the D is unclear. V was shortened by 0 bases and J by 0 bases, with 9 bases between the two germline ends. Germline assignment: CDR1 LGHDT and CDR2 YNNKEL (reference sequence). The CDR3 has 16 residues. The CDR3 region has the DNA TGTGCCAGCAGCCAAGACGGCGGAATCTCCTACAATGAGCAGTTCTTC. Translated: CASSQDGGISYNEQFF.

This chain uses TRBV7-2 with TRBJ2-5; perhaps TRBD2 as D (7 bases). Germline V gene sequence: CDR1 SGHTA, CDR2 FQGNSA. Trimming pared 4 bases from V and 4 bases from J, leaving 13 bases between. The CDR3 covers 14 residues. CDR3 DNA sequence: TGTGCCAGCAGCTCAATGGGGGGGGCAGAGACCCAGTACTTC. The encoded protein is CASSSMGGAETQYF.

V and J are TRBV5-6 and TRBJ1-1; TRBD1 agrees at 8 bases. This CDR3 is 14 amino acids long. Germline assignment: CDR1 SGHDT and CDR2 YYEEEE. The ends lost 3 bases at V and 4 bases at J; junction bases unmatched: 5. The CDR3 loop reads CASSSGGPSTEAFF. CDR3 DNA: TGTGCCAGCAGCTCAGGGGGCCCATCCACTGAAGCTTTCTTT. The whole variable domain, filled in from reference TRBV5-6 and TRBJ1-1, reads DAGVTQSPTHLIKTRGQQVTLRCSPKSGHDTVSWYQQALGQGPQFIFQYYEEEERQRGNFPDRFSGHQFPNYSSELNVNALLLGDSALYLCASSSGGPSTEAFFGQGTRLTVV.

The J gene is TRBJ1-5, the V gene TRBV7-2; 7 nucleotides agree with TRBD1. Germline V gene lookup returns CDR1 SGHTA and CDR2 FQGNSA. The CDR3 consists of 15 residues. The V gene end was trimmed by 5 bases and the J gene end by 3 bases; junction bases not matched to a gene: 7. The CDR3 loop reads CASSPEQGSNQPQHF. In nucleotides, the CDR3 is TGTGCCAGCAGCCCCGAACAGGGGTCCAATCAGCCCCAGCATTTT.

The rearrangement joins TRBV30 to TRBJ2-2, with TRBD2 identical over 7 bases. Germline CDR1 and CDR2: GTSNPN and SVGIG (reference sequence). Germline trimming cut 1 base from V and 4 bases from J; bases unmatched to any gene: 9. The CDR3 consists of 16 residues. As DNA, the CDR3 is TGTGCCTGGAGTGACCCCGGGACTACCTTCACCGGGGAGCTGTTTTTT. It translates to CAWSDPGTTFTGELFF.

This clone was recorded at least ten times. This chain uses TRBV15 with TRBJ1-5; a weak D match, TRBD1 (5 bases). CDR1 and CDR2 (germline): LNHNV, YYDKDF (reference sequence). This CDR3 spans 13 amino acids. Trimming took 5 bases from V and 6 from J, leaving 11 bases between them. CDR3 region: CATSGTSSQPQHF. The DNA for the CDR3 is TGTGCCACCAGCGGGACTTCGAGTCAGCCCCAGCATTTT.

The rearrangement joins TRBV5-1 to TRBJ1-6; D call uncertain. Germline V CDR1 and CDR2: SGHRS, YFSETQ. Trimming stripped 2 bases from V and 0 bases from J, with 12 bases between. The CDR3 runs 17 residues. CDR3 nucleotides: TGCGCCAGCAGCTTCGAACCTACGAGCTCCTATAATTCACCCCTCCACTTT. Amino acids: CASSFEPTSSYNSPLHF.

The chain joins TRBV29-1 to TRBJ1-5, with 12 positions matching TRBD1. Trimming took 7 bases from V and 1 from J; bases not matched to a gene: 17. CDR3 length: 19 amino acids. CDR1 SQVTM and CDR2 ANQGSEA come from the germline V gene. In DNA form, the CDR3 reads TGCAGCGCTGCCAGCTCCGGGACAGGGGGCGTGGGCAGCAATCAGCCCCAGCATTTT. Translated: CSAASSGTGGVGSNQPQHF.

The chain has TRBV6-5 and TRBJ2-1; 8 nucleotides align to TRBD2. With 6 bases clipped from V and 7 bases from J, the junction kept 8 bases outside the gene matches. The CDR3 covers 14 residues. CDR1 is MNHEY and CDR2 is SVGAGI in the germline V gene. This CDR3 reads CASRKRENRNEQFF. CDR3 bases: TGTGCCAGCAGAAAGCGGGAGAATCGGAATGAGCAGTTCTTC.

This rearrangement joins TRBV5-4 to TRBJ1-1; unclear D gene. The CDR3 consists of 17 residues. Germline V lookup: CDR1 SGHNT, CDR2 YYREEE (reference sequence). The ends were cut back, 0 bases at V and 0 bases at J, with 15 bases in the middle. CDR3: CASSLGGRVPMNTEAFF. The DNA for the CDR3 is TGTGCCAGCAGCTTGGGAGGGAGGGTCCCTATGAACACTGAAGCTTTCTTT. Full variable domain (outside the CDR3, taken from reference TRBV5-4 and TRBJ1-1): ETGVTQSPTHLIKTRGQQVTLRCSSQSGHNTVSWYQQALGQGPQFIFQYYREEENGRGNFPPRFSGLQFPNYSSELNVNALELDDSALYLCASSLGGRVPMNTEAFFGQGTRLTVV.

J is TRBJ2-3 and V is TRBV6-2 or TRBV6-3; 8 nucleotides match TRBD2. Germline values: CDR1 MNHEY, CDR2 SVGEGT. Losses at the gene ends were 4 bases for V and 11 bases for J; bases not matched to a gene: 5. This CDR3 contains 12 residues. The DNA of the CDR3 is TGTGCCAGCAGTTTAAAGCGGGAGAGGCAGTATTTT. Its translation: CASSLKRERQYF.

The CDR3 spells CASSLVGGGTYNEQFF. The CDR3 nucleotides are TGTGCCAGCAGCTTAGTTGGGGGGGGGACCTACAATGAGCAGTTCTTC. The rearrangement links TRBV7-2 to TRBJ2-1; 7 positions agree with TRBD2. The junction had 5 bases not matched to a gene; V was cut back by 1 base and J by 2 bases. The CDR3 consists of 16 residues. The V gene's germline CDR1 is SGHTA and CDR2 FQGNSA.

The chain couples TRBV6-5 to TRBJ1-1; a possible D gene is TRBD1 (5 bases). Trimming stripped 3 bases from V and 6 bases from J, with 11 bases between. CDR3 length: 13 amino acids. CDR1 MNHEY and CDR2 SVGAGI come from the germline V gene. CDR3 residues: CASSYQGPSEAFF. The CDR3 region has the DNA TGTGCCAGCAGTTATCAGGGTCCCTCTGAAGCTTTCTTT.

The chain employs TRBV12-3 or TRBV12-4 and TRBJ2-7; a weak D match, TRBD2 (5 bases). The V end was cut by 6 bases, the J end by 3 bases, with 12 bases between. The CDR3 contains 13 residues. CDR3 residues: CASRPAGLYEQYF. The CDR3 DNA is TGTGCCAGCAGGCCTGCAGGACTCTACGAGCAGTACTTC.

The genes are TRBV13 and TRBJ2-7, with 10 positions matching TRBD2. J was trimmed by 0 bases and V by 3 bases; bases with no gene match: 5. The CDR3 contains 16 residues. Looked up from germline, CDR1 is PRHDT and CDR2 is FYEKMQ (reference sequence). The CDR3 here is CASSLRASGSSYEQYF. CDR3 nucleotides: TGTGCCAGCAGCTTGAGGGCTAGCGGGAGCTCCTACGAGCAGTACTTC.

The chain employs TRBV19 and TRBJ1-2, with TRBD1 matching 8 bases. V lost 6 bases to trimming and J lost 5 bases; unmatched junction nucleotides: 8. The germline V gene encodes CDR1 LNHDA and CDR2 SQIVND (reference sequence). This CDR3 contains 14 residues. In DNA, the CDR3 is TGTGCCAGTAGATGGACAGGGATTGAGTATGGCTACACCTTC. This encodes CASRWTGIEYGYTF.

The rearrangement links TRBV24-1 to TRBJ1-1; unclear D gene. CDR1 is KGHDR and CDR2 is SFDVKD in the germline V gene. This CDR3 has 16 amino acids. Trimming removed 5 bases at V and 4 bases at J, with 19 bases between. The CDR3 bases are TGTGCCACCAGTGTTAAGGGTAAGGTGGGGAGCACTGAAGCTTTCTTT. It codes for CATSVKGKVGSTEAFF.

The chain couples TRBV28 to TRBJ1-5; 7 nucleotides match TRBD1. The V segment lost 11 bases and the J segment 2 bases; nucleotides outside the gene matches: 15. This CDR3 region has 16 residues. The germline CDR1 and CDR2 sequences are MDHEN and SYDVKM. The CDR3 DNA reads TGTGCCGTCTGTCGCAGGGGGATTGGGGGCAATCAGCCCCAGCATTTT. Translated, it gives CAVCRRGIGGNQPQHF.

CDR3 residues: CASSVAVSGRRSDTQYF. As DNA, the CDR3 is TGTGCCAGCAGCGTAGCTGTGAGCGGGAGGCGGTCAGATACGCAGTATTTT. This chain uses TRBV9 with TRBJ2-3; 9 nucleotides match TRBD2. The CDR3 runs 17 residues. CDR1 is SGDLS and CDR2 is YYNGEE in the germline V gene. Trimming cost V 0 bases and J 4 bases; bases outside gene matches: 9. Drawing the rest from reference TRBV9 and TRBJ2-3, the complete variable domain is DSGVTQTPKHLITATGQRVTLRCSPRSGDLSVYWYQQSLDQGLQFLIQYYNGEERAKGNILERFSAQQFPDLHSELNLSSLELGDSALYFCASSVAVSGRRSDTQYFGPGTRLTVL.

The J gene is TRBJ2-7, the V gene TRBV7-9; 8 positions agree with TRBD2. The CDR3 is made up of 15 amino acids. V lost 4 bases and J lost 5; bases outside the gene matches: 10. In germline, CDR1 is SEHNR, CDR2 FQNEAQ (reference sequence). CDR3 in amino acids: CASSSSGGFKNEQYF. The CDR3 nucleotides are TGTGCCAGCAGCTCATCGGGGGGGTTTAAAAACGAGCAGTACTTC.

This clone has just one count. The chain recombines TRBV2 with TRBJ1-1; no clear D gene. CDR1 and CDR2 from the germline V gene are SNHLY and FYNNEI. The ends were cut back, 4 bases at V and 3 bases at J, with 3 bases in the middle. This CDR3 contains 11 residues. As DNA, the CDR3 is TGTGCCAGCAGTGCTGACACTGAAGCTTTCTTT. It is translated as CASSADTEAFF.

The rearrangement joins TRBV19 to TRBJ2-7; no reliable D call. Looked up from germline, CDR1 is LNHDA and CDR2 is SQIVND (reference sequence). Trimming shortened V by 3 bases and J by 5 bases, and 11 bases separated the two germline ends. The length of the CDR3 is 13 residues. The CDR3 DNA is TGTGCCAGTAGTATTCGCTCCCTAGACGAGCAGTACTTC. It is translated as CASSIRSLDEQYF.

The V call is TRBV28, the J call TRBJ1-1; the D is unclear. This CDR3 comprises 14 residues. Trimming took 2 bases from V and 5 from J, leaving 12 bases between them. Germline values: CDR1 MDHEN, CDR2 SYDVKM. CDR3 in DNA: TGTGCCAGCAGTTTACGGGGTTTTAAAACTGAAGCTTTCTTT. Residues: CASSLRGFKTEAFF.

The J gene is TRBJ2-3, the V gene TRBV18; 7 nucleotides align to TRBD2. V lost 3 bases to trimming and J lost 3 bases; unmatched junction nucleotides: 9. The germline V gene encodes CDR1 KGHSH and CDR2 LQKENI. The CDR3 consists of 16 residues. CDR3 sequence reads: CASSPVGTGGTDTQYF. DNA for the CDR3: TGTGCCAGCTCACCGGTAGGGACGGGAGGAACAGATACGCAGTATTTT. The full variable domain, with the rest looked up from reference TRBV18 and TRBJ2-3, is NAGVMQNPRHLVRRRGQEARLRCSPMKGHSHVYWYRQLPEEGLKFMVYLQKENIIDESGMPKERFSAEFPKEGPSILRIQQVVRGDSAAYFCASSPVGTGGTDTQYFGPGTRLTVL.

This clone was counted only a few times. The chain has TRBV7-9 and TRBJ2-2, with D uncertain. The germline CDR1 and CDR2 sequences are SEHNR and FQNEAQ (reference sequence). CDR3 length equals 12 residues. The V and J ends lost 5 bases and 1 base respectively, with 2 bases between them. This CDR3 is CASSLNTGELFF. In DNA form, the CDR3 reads TGTGCCAGCAGCCTGAACACCGGGGAGCTGTTTTTT. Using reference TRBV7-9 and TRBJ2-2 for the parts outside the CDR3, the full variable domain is DTGVSQNPRHKITKRGQNVTFRCDPISEHNRLYWYRQTLGQGPEFLTYFQNEAQLEKSRLLSDRFSAERPKGSFSTLEIQRTEQGDSAMYLCASSLNTGELFFGEGSRLTVL.